Sequencing of this T cell receptor (beta chain) was carried out in a study of T cell responses to AZD1222 COVID-19 vaccine. Study results and caveats: Researchers report vaccine-associated CD4 TCRs spanning spike, with dominance at 160-218 and 743-854. It was only a handful of AZD1222 recipients who were seropositive at baseline.

This clone was seen only a few times. As yet, its antigen is unknown. The V end lost 0 bases, the J end lost 4 bases, and 10 bases lay between the germline ends. CDR1 and CDR2 (germline): SGDLS, YYNGEE. The CDR3 spans 15 residues. Second-dose groups at about 4 or about 12 weeks were pooled. Libraries were prepared by immunoSEQ multiplex PCR; TCRdb keeps only in-frame clonotypes and omits some of them. In the table there are about 150,000 clones, roughly 87% of which are singletons. Sequenced here: peripheral blood, sampled 28 days after the second AZD1222 dose. The TCR was taken from an adult who received the AZD1222 COVID-19 vaccine. V is TRBV9 and J is TRBJ2-2; perhaps TRBD1 as D (6 bases). The CDR3 spells CASSVAGAATGELFF. As DNA, the CDR3 is TGTGCCAGCAGCGTAGCAGGGGCCGCCACCGGGGAGCTGTTTTTT.